This T cell receptor beta chain was retrieved from a study of blood T cell repertoires in COVID-19. Study summary: COVID-19 samples, acute and convalescent, were from the United States, Italy and Spain.

Sequencing was performed with immunoSEQ multiplex PCR; in TCRdb, only in-frame clones are kept and a portion is missing. The sample shows 150,000 or so clones, more than 65% of them seen only once. This CDR3 has 14 amino acids. Germline CDR1 is SGHAT and CDR2 is FQNNGV. The V gene lost 6 bases and the J gene lost 0 bases, with 11 bases spanning the gap. Sequencing input: PBMCs or T cells enriched from blood (not recorded which). The chain employs TRBV11-2 and TRBJ1-1, with D perhaps TRBD1 (5 bases). The clonotype comes from a man aged 50 to 59 who had recovered from COVID-19. CDR3 amino acids: CASRLGGMNTEAFF. The CDR3 coding sequence is TGTGCCAGCAGACTGGGGGGTATGAACACTGAAGCTTTCTTT.